The 14 T cell receptor beta chains below all came from one sample that was sequenced in a study of blood T cell repertoires in COVID-19. The data were produced by immunoSEQ multiplex PCR, yet TCRdb's version contains in-frame clones alone and is incomplete. The sample contains over 200,000 clones, approximately 82% of which appear only once. Input material: PBMCs or T cells enriched from blood (not recorded which). These receptors all stem from a man aged 35 to 55 who had recovered from COVID-19.

The chain is built from TRBV27 and TRBJ2-7, with 9 nucleotides matching TRBD1. Per germline, CDR1 MNHEY and CDR2 SMNVEV (reference sequence). V gave up 6 bases and J gave up 5 bases; unmatched junction bases: 11. CDR3 length: 15 residues. CDR3 residues: CASSFTGTGIDEQYF. For the CDR3, the DNA is TGTGCCAGCAGCTTTACCGGGACAGGGATTGACGAGCAGTACTTC.

This chain connects TRBV29-1 to TRBJ1-2, with 10 nucleotides matching TRBD1. With 7 bases clipped from V and 8 bases from J, the junction kept 7 bases outside the gene matches. The CDR3 loop spans 12 amino acids. Germline assignment: CDR1 SQVTM and CDR2 ANQGSEA. The CDR3 region has the DNA TGCAGCGCCTCGACAGGGGGCGAGGGCTACACCTTC. Translating it yields CSASTGGEGYTF.

This clone was counted a few times. The DNA for the CDR3 is TGTGCCAGCAGCGTAGCAGGGGGACAGGGTGGGTCACCCCTCCACTTT. As protein: CASSVAGGQGGSPLHF. V gene TRBV9 combines with J gene TRBJ1-6, with 9 bases matching TRBD1. V shed 0 bases, J shed 10 bases, and the junction held 8 bases outside the gene matches. CDR3 length equals 16 residues. CDR1 and CDR2 (germline): SGDLS, YYNGEE.

The table lists this clone with a few counts. The V and J genes are TRBV28 and TRBJ2-7, with D tentatively TRBD2 (6 bases). The CDR3 covers 14 residues. In germline, CDR1 is MDHEN, CDR2 SYDVKM. Deletions cut 3 bases from V and 1 base from J, with 10 bases between. The chain's CDR3 is CASSFHGGSYEQYF. CDR3 in DNA: TGTGCCAGCAGTTTCCACGGGGGTTCCTACGAGCAGTACTTC.

V usage is TRBV3-1 (or the pseudogene TRBV3-2) and J usage is TRBJ1-4; possibly TRBD1 for D (5 bases). This CDR3 has 14 amino acids. Trimming stripped 8 bases from V and 2 bases from J, with 12 bases between. The V gene's germline CDR1 is LGHDT and CDR2 YNNKEL (reference sequence). As DNA, the CDR3 is TGTGCCAGCTGCTCAAGGGGCACTAATGAAAAACTGTTTTTT. It yields the protein CASCSRGTNEKLFF.

The rearrangement joins TRBV4-3 to TRBJ1-1, with D maybe TRBD1 (5 bases). Trimming stripped 4 bases from V and 1 base from J, with 10 bases between. The CDR3 loop spans 14 amino acids. Germline V gene data show CDR1 as LGHNA and CDR2 as YSLEER. The CDR3 DNA sequence: TGCGCCAGCAGCCTAGACACAGGGAACACTGAAGCTTTCTTT. Amino acids: CASSLDTGNTEAFF.

This clone was picked up one time. The chain employs TRBV2 and TRBJ2-7; 8 positions agree with TRBD2. The trim removed 8 bases at V and 3 bases at J, leaving 21 bases unmatched. The length of the CDR3 is 18 residues. CDR1 is SNHLY, CDR2 FYNNEI, per germline. The CDR3 loop is CASFWGGRNVRAYYEQYF. In nucleotides, the CDR3 is TGTGCCAGCTTCTGGGGCGGGAGGAACGTCCGAGCATACTACGAGCAGTACTTC.

The chain employs TRBV19 and TRBJ2-5; 9 bases match TRBD1. CDR1 is LNHDA, CDR2 SQIVND, per germline (reference sequence). V lost 7 bases, J lost 4 bases, and 4 bases stayed unmatched. This CDR3 spans 13 amino acids. This CDR3 reads CASTPTGGETQYF. The CDR3 DNA follows: TGTGCCAGTACCCCGACAGGGGGAGAGACCCAGTACTTC.

The genes are TRBV6-5 and TRBJ1-2; TRBD1 matches 11 bases. Trimming at V came to 6 bases and at J to 8 bases, leaving 8 bases not matched to a gene. This CDR3 contains 14 residues. Germline loops: CDR1 MNHEY, CDR2 SVGAGI. The CDR3 is CASSVDRGRTGYTF. CDR3 in DNA: TGTGCCAGCAGCGTGGACAGGGGGCGCACGGGCTACACCTTC.

V and J are TRBV3-1 (or the pseudogene TRBV3-2) and TRBJ2-7; TRBD1 is a possible D gene (6 bases). The ends were cut back, 5 bases at V and 6 bases at J, with 20 bases in the middle. There are 15 residues in the CDR3. Germline V gene lookup returns CDR1 LGHDT and CDR2 YNNKEL (reference sequence). Here the CDR3 DNA reads TGTGCCAGCAGCAAAAGCGCGGCAGGGGCCGGCGAGCAGTACTTC. Translated: CASSKSAAGAGEQYF.

J is TRBJ2-3 and V is TRBV7-8; 7 bases are shared with TRBD1. In germline, CDR1 is SGHVS, CDR2 FQNEAQ. This CDR3 is 14 amino acids long. Trimming cost V 5 bases and J 6 bases; bases outside gene matches: 8. CDR3 protein: CASSPDRVGDTQYF. CDR3 in DNA: TGTGCCAGCAGCCCCGACAGGGTTGGGGATACGCAGTATTTT. Together with reference TRBV7-8 and TRBJ2-3, the CDR3 gives the full variable domain: GAGVSQSPRYKVAKRGQDVALRCDPISGHVSLFWYQQALGQGPEFLTYFQNEAQLDKSGLPSDRFFAERPEGSVSTLKIQRTQQEDSAVYLCASSPDRVGDTQYFGPGTRLTVL.

The rearrangement joins TRBV4-2 to TRBJ1-1, with TRBD1 matching over 11 bases. With V trimmed by 3 bases and J by 4 bases, 4 bases remained unmatched. Germline-derived CDR1 and CDR2 are LGHNA and YNFKEQ. There are 15 residues in the CDR3. CDR3 sequence (DNA): TGTGCCAGCAGCCAGGGACAGGGGGGGAGCACTGAAGCTTTCTTT. Protein: CASSQGQGGSTEAFF.

The genes are TRBV9 and TRBJ2-2; D perhaps matches TRBD1 (5 bases). V was trimmed by 5 bases and J by 0 bases, leaving 8 bases between them. Germline CDR1 SGDLS, CDR2 YYNGEE. The CDR3 totals 14 residues. The CDR3 coding sequence is TGTGCCAGCAGTAGGACACCGAACACCGGGGAGCTGTTTTTT. It specifies CASSRTPNTGELFF.

This rearrangement joins TRBV2 to TRBJ2-3; 12 bases fit TRBD2. V dropped 6 bases and J dropped 4; count of bases not matched to a gene: 5. The CDR3 runs 15 residues. In germline, CDR1 is SNHLY, CDR2 FYNNEI. CDR3 coding DNA: TGTGCCAGCAGAGCACTAGCGGGAGGAGCAGATACGCAGTATTTT. It encodes CASRALAGGADTQYF.